Following are 3 T cell receptor beta chains from one sample sequenced in a study of T cell repertoires in cytomegalovirus infection (dated 2019 in TCRdb). Sequencer: Illumina HiSeq 1500. Through fastp at Q25 and MiXCR, TCRdb rebuilt clones from the public reads, retaining in-frame beta chains. When rows share a CDR3 protein, they turn into one entry using the most common DNA and genes. The sample data list some 220,000 distinct CDR3 sequences, and roughly 12% of these were observed just once. Together, the top ten hold 1.5% to 2% of the sample. The sequenced sample consisted of PBMCs. The origin of the receptors is a human donor in good health (CMV status not recorded). Some clones in this sample may be carry-over from other donors' samples.

This clonotype has a count of ten or more. The chain recombines TRBV7-2 with TRBJ1-6, with D uncertain. Germline V lookup: CDR1 SGHTA, CDR2 FQGNSA. CDR3 length: 14 residues. Trimming removed 1 base at V and 6 bases at J, with 7 bases between. The CDR3 reads CASSLEPFNSPLHF. The CDR3 nucleotides read TGTGCCAGCAGCTTAGAACCATTTAATTCACCCCTCCACTTT. The full variable domain, completed using reference TRBV7-2 and TRBJ1-6, is GAGVSQSPSNKVTEKGKDVELRCDPISGHTALYWYRQSLGQGLEFLIYFQGNSAPDKSGLPSDRFSAERTGGSVSTLTIQRTQQEDSAVYLCASSLEPFNSPLHFGNGTRLTVT.

The chain couples TRBV20-1 to TRBJ1-5, with TRBD1 identical over 10 bases. The CDR3 covers 17 residues. The V segment lost 5 bases and the J segment 2 bases; nucleotides outside the gene matches: 12. From germline, CDR1 is DFQATT and CDR2 SNEGSKA (reference sequence). CDR3 sequence reads: CSAGRNLGTGGNQPQHF. The CDR3 nucleotides read TGCAGTGCTGGCCGTAACCTAGGGACAGGGGGCAATCAGCCCCAGCATTTT.

This clonotype was observed a single time. The chain uses TRBV19 and TRBJ1-2, with D possibly matching TRBD1 (6 bases). V was trimmed by 7 bases and J by 3 bases, leaving 12 bases between them. The CDR3 sequence is 13 residues long. Germline V gives CDR1 LNHDA, CDR2 SQIVND (reference sequence). The CDR3 loop is CASTETGHYGYTF. The DNA for the CDR3 is TGTGCCAGTACCGAAACAGGGCACTATGGCTACACCTTC.